This entry features one T cell receptor beta chain sequence. Its antigen is unidentified. This sample stems from a study of cytomegalovirus exposure and HLA in healthy donors. General study findings and limits: A later analysis revealed that TCR association rates differed between HLA loci, peaking at DRB1 and bottoming out at HLA-C. Listed as cytomegalovirus-associated were 170 or so TCR beta chains. TCR beta V segments were, for the most part, productive about 90% or about 30% of the time in an earlier analysis. What TCR beta sequences reportedly achieved was accurate prediction of HLA-A and HLA-B alleles in most subjects.

The CDR3 loop spans 14 amino acids. Trimming pared 3 bases from V and 2 bases from J, leaving 11 bases between. CDR1 and CDR2 from the germline V gene are SGHNT and YYREEE (reference sequence). PCR involved 60 Vbeta and 13 Jbeta primers. Assay: immunoSEQ multiplex PCR; the TCRdb copy retains only in-frame clones and omits some. This repertoire shows 95,000 to 150,000 clones, 80% found once; its top ten account for more than 7%. The sequencing input was PBMCs. The chain couples TRBV5-4 to TRBJ1-2, with D maybe TRBD1 (5 bases). The sequence was obtained from a female donor in good health and CMV-seropositive. CDR3 coding DNA: TGTGCCAGCAGCTCTGGGGGGAGGAACTATGGCTACACCTTC. Its protein product is CASSSGGRNYGYTF.